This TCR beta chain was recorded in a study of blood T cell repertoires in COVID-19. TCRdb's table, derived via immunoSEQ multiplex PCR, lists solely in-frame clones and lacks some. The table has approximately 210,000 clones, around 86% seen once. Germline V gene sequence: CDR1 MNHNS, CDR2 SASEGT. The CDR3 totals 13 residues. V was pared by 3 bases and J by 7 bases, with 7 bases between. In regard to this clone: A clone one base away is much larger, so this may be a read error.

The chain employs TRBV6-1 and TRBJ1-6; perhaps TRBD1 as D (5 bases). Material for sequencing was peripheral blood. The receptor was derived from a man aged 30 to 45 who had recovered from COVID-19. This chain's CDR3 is CASSDRENSPLHF. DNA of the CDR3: TGTGCCAGCAGTGACAGGGAAAATTCACCCCTCCACTTT.